Presented here are 19 T cell receptor beta chains from one specimen sequenced in a study of T-cell reconstitution after alpha-beta-depleted transplantation in children. The TCRbeta library was prepared with unique molecular identifiers. TCRdb reprocessed the PCR reads with MiXCR, giving one entry per CDR3 protein. The table includes about 230,000 distinct CDR3 sequences, about a tenth detected once. The sequencing here drew on PBMCs, taken before TCRalphabeta/CD19-depleted stem cell transplant. The receptor set was obtained from a child younger than two with acute myeloid leukemia, due to receive a stem cell transplant.

This clonotype was picked up many times. The rearrangement joins TRBV25-1 to TRBJ2-3, with 9 nucleotides matching TRBD1. V lost 5 bases to trimming and J lost 7 bases; unmatched junction nucleotides: 10. The CDR3 is 15 residues long. Germline V lookup: CDR1 MGHDK, CDR2 SYGVNS. CDR3 in amino acids: CASSPGTGSGNTQYF. The CDR3 coding sequence is TGTGCCAGCAGTCCCGGGACAGGGAGTGGAAATACGCAGTATTTT. Full variable domain (missing parts from reference TRBV25-1 and TRBJ2-3): EADIYQTPRYLVIGTGKKITLECSQTMGHDKMYWYQQDPGMELHLIHYSYGVNSTEKGDLSSESTVSRIRTEHFPLTLESARPSHTSQYLCASSPGTGSGNTQYFGPGTRLTVL.

This clonotype was recorded many times. The V gene is TRBV20-1, the J gene TRBJ2-1; 11 bases map to TRBD2. The CDR3 spans 15 residues. J was trimmed by 0 bases and V by 2 bases; bases with no gene match: 0. Germline values: CDR1 DFQATT, CDR2 SNEGSKA (reference sequence). The CDR3 sequence is CSARLAGGSYNEQFF. The CDR3, as DNA: TGCAGTGCTAGACTAGCGGGAGGCTCCTACAATGAGCAGTTCTTC.

At least ten counts were recorded for this clonotype. The chain couples TRBV5-6 to TRBJ2-7; no firm D call. The CDR3 spans 13 residues. Germline V gene lookup returns CDR1 SGHDT and CDR2 YYEEEE. Trimming took off 0 bases at V and 3 bases at J, with 7 bases between the two ends. The CDR3 loop is CASSLAAVYEQYF. DNA for the CDR3: TGTGCCAGCAGCTTGGCGGCAGTCTACGAGCAGTACTTC.

The chain links TRBV7-9 to TRBJ1-2; D gene ambiguous. The V end lost 6 bases, the J end lost 2 bases, and 13 bases lay between the germline ends. Looked up from germline, CDR1 is SEHNR and CDR2 is FQNEAQ (reference sequence). The CDR3 covers 14 residues. Here the CDR3 reads CASSPAYVNYGYTF. The CDR3 DNA reads as TGTGCCAGCAGTCCAGCGTACGTGAACTATGGCTACACCTTC.

This clonotype turned up a few times. This chain connects TRBV5-1 to TRBJ2-5; 9 nucleotides match TRBD2. Trimming cost V 2 bases and J 1 base; bases outside gene matches: 9. The CDR3 contains 17 residues. CDR1 is SGHRS and CDR2 is YFSETQ in the germline V gene. The CDR3 nucleotides are TGCGCCAGCAGCTTACGGAGTGTGGGACTAGCCCAAGAGACCCAGTACTTC. Protein: CASSLRSVGLAQETQYF.

The chain combines TRBV6-2 or TRBV6-3 with TRBJ1-2, with TRBD1 as a possible D gene (6 bases). Germline V lookup: CDR1 MNHEY, CDR2 SVGEGT. V lost 11 bases and J lost 2, with 18 bases in between. This CDR3 contains 14 residues. Written as DNA, the CDR3 is TGTGCCGGACGGTTGGGGGCGCGGAACTATGGCTACACCTTC. As protein: CAGRLGARNYGYTF.

This clonotype was seen ten or more times. V usage is TRBV5-1 and J usage is TRBJ1-1; 9 bases agree with TRBD1. V dropped 3 bases and J dropped 3; count of bases not matched to a gene: 9. Germline CDR1 reads SGHRS; CDR2 reads YFSETQ. CDR3 length equals 16 residues. The CDR3 loop is CASSSGQGRLHTEAFF. CDR3 nucleotides: TGCGCCAGCAGCTCGGGACAGGGACGTTTGCACACTGAAGCTTTCTTT.

This clonotype was detected only a few times. The chain has TRBV3-1 and TRBJ2-1, with TRBD1 as a possible D gene (6 bases). Germline V gene lookup returns CDR1 LGHDT and CDR2 YNNKEL (reference sequence). Trimming pared 3 bases from V and 6 bases from J, leaving 15 bases between. CDR3 length equals 15 residues. For the CDR3, the DNA is TGTGCCAGCAGCCACGGACAGTTTCGGTCCAATGAGCAGTTCTTC. It codes for CASSHGQFRSNEQFF.

Comments on this clonotype: A much larger clone sits a single nucleotide away, making a read error possible. This chain links TRBV15 with TRBJ1-5; no firm D call. The CDR3 totals 14 residues. Trimming left V 9 bases short and J 6 bases short, with 18 bases between. From germline, CDR1 is LNHNV and CDR2 YYDKDF (reference sequence). Here the CDR3 DNA reads TGTGCCACGTCCATAGCGCAATTGGGTCAGCCCCAGCATTTT. As protein: CATSIAQLGQPQHF.

This clonotype was detected many times. The rearrangement uses TRBV29-1 and TRBJ2-3; D is unclear. The CDR3 loop spans 12 amino acids. Between the trimmed V and J ends, which lost 7 bases and 0 bases, there was a span of 8 bases. Looked up from germline, CDR1 is SQVTM and CDR2 is ANQGSEA. CDR3 protein: CSGTASTDTQYF. The CDR3 nucleotides read TGCAGCGGTACAGCGAGCACAGATACGCAGTATTTT.

The chain combines TRBV5-6 with TRBJ2-7; D unresolved. This CDR3 has 17 residues. V was clipped by 0 bases and J by 0 bases, with 16 bases between them. Per the germline V gene, CDR1 is SGHDT and CDR2 is YYEEEE. The CDR3 sequence is CASSLGPPLPSSYEQYF. DNA of the CDR3: TGTGCCAGCAGCTTGGGGCCCCCGCTTCCAAGCTCCTACGAGCAGTACTTC.

This clonotype was seen ten or more times. The rearrangement joins TRBV5-1 to TRBJ1-4; TRBD1 might be the D (6 bases). The CDR3 loop spans 14 amino acids. The V end was cut by 7 bases, the J end by 6 bases, with 16 bases between. CDR1 and CDR2 from the germline V gene are SGHRS and YFSETQ. The CDR3 is CASRRTEGYEKLFF. DNA for the CDR3: TGCGCCAGCCGGAGGACAGAGGGGTATGAAAAACTGTTTTTT. The full variable domain, in which reference TRBV5-1 and TRBJ1-4 provide the parts outside the CDR3, is KAGVTQTPRYLIKTRGQQVTLSCSPISGHRSVSWYQQTPGQGLQFLFEYFSETQRNKGNFPGRFSGRQFSNSRSEMNVSTLELGDSALYLCASRRTEGYEKLFFGSGTQLSVL.

At least ten counts were recorded for this clonotype. The rearrangement joins TRBV12-3 or TRBV12-4 to TRBJ2-3, with 7 bases aligning to TRBD2. V was pared by 6 bases and J by 0 bases, with 9 bases of the junction left unmatched. CDR3 length: 16 residues. The CDR3 DNA follows: TGTGCCAGCAGCAAAGCTAGCGGTACTAGCACAGATACGCAGTATTTT. Residues: CASSKASGTSTDTQYF.

This clonotype was detected ten times or more. The chain combines TRBV20-1 with TRBJ2-7, with D possibly being TRBD1 (6 bases). Deletions cut 3 bases from V and 3 bases from J, with 15 bases between. This CDR3 has 14 amino acids. The germline CDR1 and CDR2 sequences are DFQATT and SNEGSKA (reference sequence). As DNA, the CDR3 is TGCAGTGCTAGGGGAACAGGGTGGGGCTACGAGCAGTACTTC. It codes for CSARGTGWGYEQYF.

This clonotype was counted many times. The genes are TRBV20-1 and TRBJ1-1; D is uncertain. Germline lookup yields CDR1 DFQATT and CDR2 SNEGSKA (reference sequence). Trimming took off 5 bases at V and 0 bases at J, with 16 bases between the two ends. This CDR3 is 15 amino acids long. CDR3 DNA sequence: TGCAGTGCTCCACGAGGTTATTCCATGAACACTGAAGCTTTCTTT. Its protein is CSAPRGYSMNTEAFF.

This clonotype was detected many times. The chain combines TRBV23-1 with TRBJ2-2; possibly TRBD1 for D (6 bases). TRBV23-1 has ORF status, its function being uncertain. V was clipped by 3 bases and J by 1 base, with 15 bases between them. There are 17 residues in the CDR3. The CDR3 region is CASSQSGVGWNTGELFF. The CDR3 nucleotides read TGCGCCAGCAGTCAGTCAGGGGTCGGTTGGAACACCGGGGAGCTGTTTTTT.

This clonotype was seen repeatedly, ten times or more. V is TRBV11-3 and J is TRBJ2-5; tentative D call: TRBD1 (5 bases). This CDR3 region has 15 residues. V lost 1 base and J 5 bases, leaving 14 bases between the germline ends. CDR1 is SGHNT, CDR2 YENEEA, per germline. The CDR3 DNA reads as TGTGCCAGCAGCTTAGGCGTTGGGGCAGGGGAGACCCAGTACTTC. It is translated as CASSLGVGAGETQYF.

This clonotype has ten or more counts. V and J are TRBV20-1 and TRBJ2-5, with TRBD2 matching over 7 bases. J gave up 5 bases and V 5 bases, and 8 bases lay outside the gene matches. The CDR3 is 13 amino acids. Germline V gives CDR1 DFQATT, CDR2 SNEGSKA (reference sequence). Here the CDR3 reads CSAGGGDQETQYF. The CDR3 DNA sequence: TGCAGTGCTGGGGGGGGGGATCAGGAGACCCAGTACTTC.

This clonotype was seen ten or more times. V and J are TRBV5-1 and TRBJ1-1; 8 bases are a match to TRBD1. Germline CDR1 reads SGHRS; CDR2 reads YFSETQ. V lost 6 bases to trimming and J lost 0 bases; unmatched junction nucleotides: 4. The CDR3 spans 14 residues. CDR3 residues: CASMQGAVNTEAFF. The CDR3 DNA sequence: TGCGCCAGCATGCAGGGGGCTGTGAACACTGAAGCTTTCTTT.